This T cell receptor (beta chain) was sequenced during a study of T-cell reconstitution after alpha-beta-depleted transplantation in children. Preparation of the TCRbeta library involved a method that used unique molecular identifiers. TCRdb re-derived calls from the PCR reads in MiXCR, one entry per CDR3 protein. This sample yields approximately 98,000 distinct CDR3 sequences, of which around 6.4% are seen a single time; 20% to 25% belongs to the top ten. This clonotype was seen many times. Germline V gene sequence: CDR1 ENHRY, CDR2 SYGVKD. This CDR3 is 17 amino acids long. The V end was cut by 0 bases, the J end by 0 bases, with 11 bases between.

The TCR was taken from a male patient between 2 and 10 years old who had a stem cell transplant for acute lymphoblastic leukemia, so the T cells may come from the graft donor. The specimen was PBMCs, mostly from graft donor cells, collected 360 days after TCRalphabeta/CD19-depleted stem cell transplant. V gene TRBV10-3 combines with J gene TRBJ2-2, with D perhaps matching TRBD1 (5 bases). CDR3 protein: CAISESKGEPNTGELFF. The CDR3, as DNA: TGTGCCATCAGTGAGTCTAAAGGGGAACCGAACACCGGGGAGCTGTTTTTT.